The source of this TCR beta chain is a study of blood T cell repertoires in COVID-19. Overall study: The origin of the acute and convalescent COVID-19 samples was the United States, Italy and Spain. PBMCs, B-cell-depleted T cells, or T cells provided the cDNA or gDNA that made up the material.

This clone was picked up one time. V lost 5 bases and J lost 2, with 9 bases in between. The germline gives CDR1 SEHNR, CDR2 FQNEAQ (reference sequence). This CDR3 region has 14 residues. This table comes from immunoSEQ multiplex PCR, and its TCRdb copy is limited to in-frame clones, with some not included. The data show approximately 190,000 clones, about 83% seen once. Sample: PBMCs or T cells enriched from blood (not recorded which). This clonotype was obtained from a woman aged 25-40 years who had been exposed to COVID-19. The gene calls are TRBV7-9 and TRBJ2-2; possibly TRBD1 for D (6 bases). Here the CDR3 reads CASSRDINTGELFF. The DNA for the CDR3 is TGTGCCAGCAGCCGGGACATCAACACCGGGGAGCTGTTTTTT.